This T cell receptor (beta chain) originates from a study of blood T cells in healthy people across ages. Study background: Using template switching, researchers captured about one barcoded beta molecule for each two T cells.

With 3 bases clipped from V and 4 bases from J, the junction kept 9 bases outside the gene matches. The CDR3 is 17 residues long. Germline V gene sequence: CDR1 SQVTM, CDR2 ANQGSEA. Regarding this clonotype: As yet, its antigen is unknown.

The authors ran a second PCR of about 6 to 12 cycles using a sample-barcoded 5' primer and a J-beta primer mix. TCRdb reanalysed the 5' RACE reads using MiXCR and keeps one entry per CDR3 protein. The sample has 1.5 million to 2 million distinct CDR3 sequences, 28% seen once; the top ten hold roughly 8.2%. The study, taken as a whole, reports: Measured against age, TCR beta diversity per million T cells decreased in a roughly linear manner. Higher diversity, along with more naive CD4+ cells, distinguished long-lived donors from aged donors.

This chain uses TRBV29-1 with TRBJ2-1; 13 nucleotides agree with TRBD2. Input material: blood. The origin of this receptor is a woman in her twenties or thirties in good health. The CDR3 nucleotides are TGCAGCGTTGAGAGGACTAGCGGGGGCTTATTTTACAATGAGCAGTTCTTC. This encodes CSVERTSGGLFYNEQFF.